This T cell receptor (beta chain) emerged from a study of T-cell reconstitution after alpha-beta-depleted transplantation in children. On this clonotype: Mismatch with germline at one junction end may stem from a read error.

Germline V gene data show CDR1 as SEHNR and CDR2 as FQNEAQ (reference sequence). CDR3 size: 13 residues. Researchers prepared the TCRbeta library using unique molecular identifiers, the study reports. TCRdb independently ran MiXCR on the PCR reads; one entry per CDR3 protein. The data show about 690,000 distinct CDR3 sequences, over 15% seen once. The chain recombines TRBV7-9 with TRBJ2-3; D gene uncertain. The specimen was PBMCs from the stem cell graft donor, collected from the stem cell graft. This sequence originates from a human donor who donated a stem cell graft to a child with acute myeloid leukemia. CDR3 sequence (DNA): TGTGCCAGCGGCTTTGGGCCCCCAGATACGCAGTATTTT. This translates into CASGFGPPDTQYF.